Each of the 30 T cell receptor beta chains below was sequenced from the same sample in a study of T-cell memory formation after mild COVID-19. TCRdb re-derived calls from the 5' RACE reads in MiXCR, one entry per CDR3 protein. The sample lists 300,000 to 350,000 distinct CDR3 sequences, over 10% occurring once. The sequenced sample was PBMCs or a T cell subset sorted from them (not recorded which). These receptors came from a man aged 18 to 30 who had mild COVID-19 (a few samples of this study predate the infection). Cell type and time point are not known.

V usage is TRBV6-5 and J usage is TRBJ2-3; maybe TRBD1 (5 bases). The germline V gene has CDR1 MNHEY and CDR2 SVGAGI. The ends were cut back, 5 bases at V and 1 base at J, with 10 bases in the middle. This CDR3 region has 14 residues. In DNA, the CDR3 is TGTGCCAGCAGTGGGTGGGGCGGCACAGATACGCAGTATTTT. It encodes CASSGWGGTDTQYF.

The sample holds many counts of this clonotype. This CDR3 reads CASRGLAGGPNEQFF. CDR3 sequence (DNA): TGTGCCAGCAGGGGCCTAGCGGGGGGGCCTAATGAGCAGTTCTTC. The chain recombines TRBV6-5 with TRBJ2-1; the match to TRBD2 covers 12 bases. The germline V gene has CDR1 MNHEY and CDR2 SVGAGI. After removal of 6 bases from V and 7 bases from J, the junction contained 7 bases not matched to a gene. This CDR3 has 15 residues.

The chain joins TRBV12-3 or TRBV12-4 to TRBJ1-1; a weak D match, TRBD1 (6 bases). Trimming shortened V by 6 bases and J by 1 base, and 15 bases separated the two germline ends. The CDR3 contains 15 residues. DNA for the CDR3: TGTGCCAGCAGCCATGGGAGACAGGCGAACACTGAAGCTTTCTTT. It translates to CASSHGRQANTEAFF.

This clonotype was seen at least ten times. For the CDR3, the DNA is TGCGCCAGCAGAGGATCGTTAGCGGGGTCTGAAGCTTTCTTT. Its protein product is CASRGSLAGSEAFF. The V gene is TRBV5-1, the J gene TRBJ1-1; D is undetermined. The CDR3 runs to 14 residues. Germline V CDR1 and CDR2: SGHRS, YFSETQ. V lost 5 bases and J lost 6, with 17 bases in between.

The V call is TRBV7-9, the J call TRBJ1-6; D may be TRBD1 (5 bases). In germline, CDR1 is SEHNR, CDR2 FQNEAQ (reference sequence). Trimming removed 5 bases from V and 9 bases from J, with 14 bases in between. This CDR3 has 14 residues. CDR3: CASSTAGDVSPLHF. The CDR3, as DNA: TGTGCCAGCAGCACAGCGGGGGATGTTTCACCCCTCCACTTT.

The CDR3 reads CASSPFTGAYEQYV. CDR3 sequence (DNA): TGCGCCAGCAGCCCATTCACAGGGGCCTACGAGCAGTACGTC. The rearrangement joins TRBV5-1 to TRBJ2-7; 7 bases match TRBD1. V shed 4 bases and J 2 bases; nucleotides not matched to a gene: 6. Germline V gene data show CDR1 as SGHRS and CDR2 as YFSETQ. The CDR3 covers 14 residues.

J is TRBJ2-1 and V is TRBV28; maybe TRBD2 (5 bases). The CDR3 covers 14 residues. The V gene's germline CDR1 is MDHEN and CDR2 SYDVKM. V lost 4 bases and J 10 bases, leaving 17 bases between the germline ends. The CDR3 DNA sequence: TGTGCCAGCAGTTACTGGCGGACTCCTCAGGAGCAGTTCTTC. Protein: CASSYWRTPQEQFF.

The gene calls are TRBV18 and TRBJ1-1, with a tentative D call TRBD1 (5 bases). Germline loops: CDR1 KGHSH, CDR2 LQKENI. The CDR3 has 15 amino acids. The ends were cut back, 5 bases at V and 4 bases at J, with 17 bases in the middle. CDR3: CASSFTRPGGTEAFF. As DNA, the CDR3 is TGTGCCAGCTCATTCACCCGACCGGGGGGCACTGAAGCTTTCTTT.

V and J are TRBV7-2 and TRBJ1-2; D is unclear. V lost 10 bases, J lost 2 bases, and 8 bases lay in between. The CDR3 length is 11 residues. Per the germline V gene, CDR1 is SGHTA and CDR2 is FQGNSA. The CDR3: CATAGNYGYTF. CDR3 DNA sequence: TGTGCCACCGCAGGAAACTATGGCTACACCTTC.

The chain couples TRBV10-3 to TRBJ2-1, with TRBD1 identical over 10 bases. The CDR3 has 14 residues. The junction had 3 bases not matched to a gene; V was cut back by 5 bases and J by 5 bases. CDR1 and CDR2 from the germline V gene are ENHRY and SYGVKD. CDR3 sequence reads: CAISSGTGDNEQFF. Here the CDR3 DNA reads TGTGCCATCAGTTCCGGGACAGGGGACAATGAGCAGTTCTTC.

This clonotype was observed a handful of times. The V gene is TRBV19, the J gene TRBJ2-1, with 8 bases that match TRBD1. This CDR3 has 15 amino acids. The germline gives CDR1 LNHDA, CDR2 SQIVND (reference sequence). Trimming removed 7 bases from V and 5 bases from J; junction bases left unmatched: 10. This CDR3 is CASTHPPRGHNEQFF. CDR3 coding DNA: TGTGCCAGTACCCACCCCCCCAGGGGGCACAATGAGCAGTTCTTC.

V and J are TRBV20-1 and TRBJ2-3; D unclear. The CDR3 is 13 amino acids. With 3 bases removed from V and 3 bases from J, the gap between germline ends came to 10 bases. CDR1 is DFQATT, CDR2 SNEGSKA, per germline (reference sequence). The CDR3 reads CSASRQYTDTQYF. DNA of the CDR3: TGCAGTGCTAGTCGGCAGTATACAGATACGCAGTATTTT.

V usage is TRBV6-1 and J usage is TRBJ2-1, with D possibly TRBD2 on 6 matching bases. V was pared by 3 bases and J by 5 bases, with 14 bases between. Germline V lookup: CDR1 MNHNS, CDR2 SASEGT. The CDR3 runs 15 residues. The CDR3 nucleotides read TGTGCCAGCAGTGACCGCAGGGAGGCCCACAATGAGCAGTTCTTC. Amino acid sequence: CASSDRREAHNEQFF.

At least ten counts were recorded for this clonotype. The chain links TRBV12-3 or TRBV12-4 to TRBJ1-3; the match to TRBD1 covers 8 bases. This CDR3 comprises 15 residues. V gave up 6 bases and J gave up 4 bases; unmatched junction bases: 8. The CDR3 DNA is TGTGCCAGCAGCCCAGACAGGGGATCGGGAAACACCATATATTTT. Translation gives CASSPDRGSGNTIYF.

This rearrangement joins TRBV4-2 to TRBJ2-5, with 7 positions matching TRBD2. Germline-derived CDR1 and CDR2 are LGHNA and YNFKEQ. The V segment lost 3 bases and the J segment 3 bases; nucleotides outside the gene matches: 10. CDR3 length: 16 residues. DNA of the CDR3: TGTGCCAGCAGCCAGGGGGGGGGACGATTGGAAGAGACCCAGTACTTC. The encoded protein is CASSQGGGRLEETQYF.

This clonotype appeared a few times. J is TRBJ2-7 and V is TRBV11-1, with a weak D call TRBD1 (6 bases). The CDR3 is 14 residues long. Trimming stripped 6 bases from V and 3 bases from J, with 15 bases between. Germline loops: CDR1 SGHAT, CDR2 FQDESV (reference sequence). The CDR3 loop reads CASRALRGNYEQYF. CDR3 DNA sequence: TGTGCCAGCAGGGCCCTCAGGGGAAACTACGAGCAGTACTTC.

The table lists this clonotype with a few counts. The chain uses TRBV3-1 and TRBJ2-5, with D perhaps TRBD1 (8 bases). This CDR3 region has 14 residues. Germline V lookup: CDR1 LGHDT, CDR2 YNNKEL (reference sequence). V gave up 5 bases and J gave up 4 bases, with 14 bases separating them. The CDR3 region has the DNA TGTGCCAGCAGCGACACAGGGGGGGGAGAGACCCAGTACTTC. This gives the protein CASSDTGGGETQYF.

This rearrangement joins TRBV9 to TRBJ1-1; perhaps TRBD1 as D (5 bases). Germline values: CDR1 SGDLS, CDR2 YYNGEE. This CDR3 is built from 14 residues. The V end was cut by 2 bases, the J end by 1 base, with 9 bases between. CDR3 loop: CASSVGGPNTEAFF. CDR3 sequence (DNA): TGTGCCAGCAGCGTGGGGGGTCCGAACACTGAAGCTTTCTTT. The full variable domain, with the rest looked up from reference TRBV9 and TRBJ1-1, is DSGVTQTPKHLITATGQRVTLRCSPRSGDLSVYWYQQSLDQGLQFLIQYYNGEERAKGNILERFSAQQFPDLHSELNLSSLELGDSALYFCASSVGGPNTEAFFGQGTRLTVV.

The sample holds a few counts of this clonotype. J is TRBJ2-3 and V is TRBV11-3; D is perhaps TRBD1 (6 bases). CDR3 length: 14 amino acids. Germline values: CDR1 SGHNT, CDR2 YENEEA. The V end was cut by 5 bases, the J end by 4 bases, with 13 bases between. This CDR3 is CASSHTGRADTQYF. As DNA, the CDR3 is TGTGCCAGCAGCCACACAGGGCGGGCAGATACGCAGTATTTT.

In DNA form, the CDR3 reads TGTGCCAGCAGCAGCCTATTGGGACTAGCGGGGGATCGCTTCCAAGAGACCCAGTACTTC. As protein: CASSSLLGLAGDRFQETQYF. The V gene is TRBV7-9, the J gene TRBJ2-5; the match to TRBD2 covers 14 bases. V dropped 5 bases and J dropped 1; count of bases not matched to a gene: 15. The CDR3 spans 20 residues. Germline lookup yields CDR1 SEHNR and CDR2 FQNEAQ (reference sequence).

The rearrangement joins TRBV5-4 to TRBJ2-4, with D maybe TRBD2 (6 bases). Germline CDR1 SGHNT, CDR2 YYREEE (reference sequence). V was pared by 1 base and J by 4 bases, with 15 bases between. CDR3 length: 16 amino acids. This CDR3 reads CASSLTVLAEKNIQYF. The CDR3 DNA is TGTGCCAGCAGCTTGACCGTATTAGCGGAGAAAAACATTCAGTACTTC. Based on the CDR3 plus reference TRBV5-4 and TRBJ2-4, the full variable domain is ETGVTQSPTHLIKTRGQQVTLRCSSQSGHNTVSWYQQALGQGPQFIFQYYREEENGRGNFPPRFSGLQFPNYSSELNVNALELDDSALYLCASSLTVLAEKNIQYFGAGTRLSVL.

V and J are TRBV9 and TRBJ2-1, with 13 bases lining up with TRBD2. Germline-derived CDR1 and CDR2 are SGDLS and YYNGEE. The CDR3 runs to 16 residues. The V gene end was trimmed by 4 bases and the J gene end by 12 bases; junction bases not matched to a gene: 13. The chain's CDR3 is CASSLTHTSGGAWQFF. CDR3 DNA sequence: TGTGCCAGCAGCCTGACACATACTAGCGGGGGGGCCTGGCAGTTCTTC.

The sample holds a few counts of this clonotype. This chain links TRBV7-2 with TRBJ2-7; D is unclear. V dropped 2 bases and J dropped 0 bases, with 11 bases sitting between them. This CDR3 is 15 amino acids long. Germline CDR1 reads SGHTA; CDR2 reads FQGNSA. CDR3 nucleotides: TGTGCCAGCAGCTTAACGGGTGCCAGCTCCTACGAGCAGTACTTC. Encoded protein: CASSLTGASSYEQYF.

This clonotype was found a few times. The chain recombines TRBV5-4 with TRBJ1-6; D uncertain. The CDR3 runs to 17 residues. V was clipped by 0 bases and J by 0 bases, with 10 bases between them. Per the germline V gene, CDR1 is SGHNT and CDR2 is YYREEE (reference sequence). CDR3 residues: CASSLALQSSYNSPLHF. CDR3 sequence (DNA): TGTGCCAGCAGCTTGGCCCTACAGAGCTCCTATAATTCACCCCTCCACTTT.

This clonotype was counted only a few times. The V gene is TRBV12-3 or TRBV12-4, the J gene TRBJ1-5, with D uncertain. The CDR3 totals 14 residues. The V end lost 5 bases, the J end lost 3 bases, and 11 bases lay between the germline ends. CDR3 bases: TGTGCCAGCAGTAAGGGCAGAGCCAATCAGCCCCAGCATTTT. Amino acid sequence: CASSKGRANQPQHF.

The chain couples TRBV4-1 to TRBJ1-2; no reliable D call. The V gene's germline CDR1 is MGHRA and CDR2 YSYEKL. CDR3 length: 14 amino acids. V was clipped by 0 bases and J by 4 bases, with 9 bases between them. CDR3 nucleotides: TGCGCCAGCAGCCAAGATGTAAGGATCTATGGCTACACCTTC. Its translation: CASSQDVRIYGYTF.

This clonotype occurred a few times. CDR3 DNA sequence: TGTGCCAGCAGCCCATTTGGGGGTAGCGGGTCCAGTAGCACAGATACGCAGTATTTT. Protein sequence: CASSPFGGSGSSSTDTQYF. The V and J genes are TRBV7-3 and TRBJ2-3; 7 positions agree with TRBD2. This CDR3 comprises 19 residues. CDR1 and CDR2 (germline): SGHTA, FQGTGA. V dropped 5 bases and J dropped 0; count of bases not matched to a gene: 17.

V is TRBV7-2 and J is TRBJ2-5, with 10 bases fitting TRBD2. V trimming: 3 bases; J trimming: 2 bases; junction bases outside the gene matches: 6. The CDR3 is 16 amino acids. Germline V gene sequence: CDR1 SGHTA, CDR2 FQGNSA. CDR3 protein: CASSFVRLAGQETQYF. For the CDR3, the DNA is TGTGCCAGCAGCTTCGTAAGACTAGCGGGTCAAGAGACCCAGTACTTC.

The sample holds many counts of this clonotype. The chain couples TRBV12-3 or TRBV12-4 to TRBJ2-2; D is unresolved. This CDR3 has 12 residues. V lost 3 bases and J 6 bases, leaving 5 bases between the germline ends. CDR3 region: CASSFLAGELFF. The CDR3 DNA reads TGTGCCAGCAGTTTTCTTGCCGGGGAGCTGTTTTTT.

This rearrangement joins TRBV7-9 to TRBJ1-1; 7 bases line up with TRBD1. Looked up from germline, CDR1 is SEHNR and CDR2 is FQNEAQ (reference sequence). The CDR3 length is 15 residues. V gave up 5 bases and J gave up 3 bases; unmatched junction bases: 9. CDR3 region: CASSRRQGGDTEAFF. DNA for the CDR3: TGTGCCAGCAGCCGGAGACAGGGAGGTGACACTGAAGCTTTCTTT.